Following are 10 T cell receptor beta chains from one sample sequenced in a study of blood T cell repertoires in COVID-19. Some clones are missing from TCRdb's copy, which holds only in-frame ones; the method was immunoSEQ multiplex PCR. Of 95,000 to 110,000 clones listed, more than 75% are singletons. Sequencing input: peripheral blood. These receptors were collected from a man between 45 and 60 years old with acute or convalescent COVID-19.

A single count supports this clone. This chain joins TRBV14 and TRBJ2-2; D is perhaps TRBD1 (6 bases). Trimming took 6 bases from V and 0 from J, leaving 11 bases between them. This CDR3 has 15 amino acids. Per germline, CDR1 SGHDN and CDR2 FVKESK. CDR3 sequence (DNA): TGTGCCAGCAGTCACAGGGTGGCGAACACCGGGGAGCTGTTTTTT. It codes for CASSHRVANTGELFF. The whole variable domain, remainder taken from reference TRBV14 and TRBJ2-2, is EAGVTQFPSHSVIEKGQTVTLRCDPISGHDNLYWYRRVMGKEIKFLLHFVKESKQDESGMPNNRFLAERTGGTYSTLKVQPAELEDSGVYFCASSHRVANTGELFFGEGSRLTVL.

This CDR3 is CASSIQGTNTEAFF. The CDR3 DNA reads TGTGCCAGTAGTATACAGGGCACCAACACTGAAGCTTTCTTT. V is TRBV19 and J is TRBJ1-1, with D perhaps TRBD1 (5 bases). This CDR3 comprises 14 residues. CDR1 LNHDA and CDR2 SQIVND come from the germline V gene (reference sequence). Trimming left V 2 bases short and J 2 bases short, with 9 bases between. The full variable domain, its missing parts supplied by reference TRBV19 and TRBJ1-1, is DGGITQSPKYLFRKEGQNVTLSCEQNLNHDAMYWYRQDPGQGLRLIYYSQIVNDFQKGDIAEGYSVSREKKESFPLTVTSAQKNPTAFYLCASSIQGTNTEAFFGQGTRLTVV.

In DNA form, the CDR3 reads TGCAGTGCTAGTAGTCGGGGTCGGGGTCAGCCCCAGCATTTT. Residues: CSASSRGRGQPQHF. This sequence joins TRBV20-1 and TRBJ1-5, with D unclear. The CDR3 length is 14 residues. CDR1 DFQATT and CDR2 SNEGSKA come from the germline V gene (reference sequence). Trimming shortened V by 3 bases and J by 6 bases, and 15 bases separated the two germline ends.

The CDR3 DNA is TGTGCCAGCAGATCTCCACCCACGGGGAACGACGAGCAGTACTTC. Translating it yields CASRSPPTGNDEQYF. This chain connects TRBV11-2 to TRBJ2-7, with D tentatively TRBD2 (5 bases). Per the germline V gene, CDR1 is SGHAT and CDR2 is FQNNGV. V shed 6 bases and J shed 5 bases, with 20 bases lying between them. The CDR3 sequence is 15 residues long.

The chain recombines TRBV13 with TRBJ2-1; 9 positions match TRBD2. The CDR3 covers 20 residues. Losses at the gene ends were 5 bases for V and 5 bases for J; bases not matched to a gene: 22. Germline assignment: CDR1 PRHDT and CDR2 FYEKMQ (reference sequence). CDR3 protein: CASSPPGLEIAGGTNNEQFF. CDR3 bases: TGTGCCAGCAGCCCCCCGGGACTAGAAATTGCGGGGGGGACAAACAATGAGCAGTTCTTC.

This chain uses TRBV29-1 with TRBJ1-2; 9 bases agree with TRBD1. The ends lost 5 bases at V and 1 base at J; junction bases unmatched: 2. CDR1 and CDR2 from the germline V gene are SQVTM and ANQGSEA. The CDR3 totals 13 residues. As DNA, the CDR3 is TGCAGCGTTACAGGGGGCCTTAACTATGGCTACACCTTC. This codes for CSVTGGLNYGYTF.

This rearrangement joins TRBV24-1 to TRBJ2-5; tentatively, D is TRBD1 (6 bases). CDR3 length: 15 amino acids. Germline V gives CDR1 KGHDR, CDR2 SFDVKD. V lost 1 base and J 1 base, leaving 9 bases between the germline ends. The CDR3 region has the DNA TGTGCCACCAGTGATTTACGGGACATCCAAGAGACCCAGTACTTC. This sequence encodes CATSDLRDIQETQYF.

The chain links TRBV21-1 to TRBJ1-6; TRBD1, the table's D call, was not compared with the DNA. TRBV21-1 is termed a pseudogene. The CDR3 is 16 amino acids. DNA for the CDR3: TGTGCCAGCAGCAAAGGGGTTGGGACAGGGTGTTCACCCCTCCACTTT. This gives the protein CASSKGVGTGCSPLHF.

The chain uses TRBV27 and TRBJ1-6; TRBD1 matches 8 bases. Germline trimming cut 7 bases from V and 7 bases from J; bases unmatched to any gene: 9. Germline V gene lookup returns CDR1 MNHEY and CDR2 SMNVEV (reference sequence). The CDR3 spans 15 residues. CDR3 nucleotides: TGTGCCAGCAAACCCCGGGACAGGTCGAATTCACCCCTCCACTTT. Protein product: CASKPRDRSNSPLHF.

CDR3 sequence: CSVPPLAGGRYEQYF. CDR3 in DNA: TGCAGCGTTCCTCCCCTAGCGGGAGGTCGGTACGAGCAGTACTTC. V gene TRBV29-1 combines with J gene TRBJ2-7; TRBD2 agrees at 11 bases. Germline loops: CDR1 SQVTM, CDR2 ANQGSEA. After removal of 5 bases from V and 4 bases from J, the junction contained 10 bases not matched to a gene. The CDR3 extends over 15 amino acids.